These T cell receptor beta chains were read from a single sample in a study of a mutant IDH1 vaccine in newly diagnosed glioma. Produced via immunoSEQ multiplex PCR; TCRdb's table is partial and in-frame only. The sample consists of roughly 50,000 clones, around 80% of them appearing once. Their target antigens are unknown. The sequences come from PBMCs, collected from a glioma patient whose treatment included an IDH1 peptide vaccine. The receptors derive from a woman aged 40 to 50 with glioma. CDR3s include the opening cysteine and the closing phenylalanine or tryptophan. Each record gives: clone size, V gene, J gene, D gene, CDR3 DNA, CDR3 protein. D genes are given only for firm matches. Size is stated for part of the rows, as once, few or many counts, or as a class when the clone is expanded.

>.|TRBV2|TRBJ1-1|.
TGTGCCAGCAGACTTAGGGGTTTCACTGAAGCTTTCTTT
CASRLRGFTEAFF
>.|TRBV6-1|TRBJ2-7|.
TGTGCCAGCAGTCCCGAAAGGATCCCCTACGAGCAGTACTTC
CASSPERIPYEQYF
>.|TRBV20-1|TRBJ1-1|.
TGCAGTGCCACCGAGCTAACCGAAGCTTTCTTT
CSATELTEAFF
>.|TRBV19|TRBJ1-1|.
TGTGCCAGCGGACAAGGAGGGGCCGGGGCTTTCTTT
CASGQGGAGAFF
>.|TRBV5-6|TRBJ1-2|.
TGTGCCAGCAGCTTGGGGGGCTATGGCTACACCTTC
CASSLGGYGYTF
>.|TRBV15|TRBJ1-4|.
TGTGCCACCAGCCCCTCCGGGTTGAGTAGTTTTAATGAAAAACTGTTTTTT
CATSPSGLSSFNEKLFF
>.|TRBV7-2|TRBJ2-3|TRBD2
TGTGCCAGCAGCCCTTCAATAGCGGGGGGCACAGATACGCAGTATTTT
CASSPSIAGGTDTQYF
>few|TRBV18|TRBJ1-1|.
TGTGCCAGCTCACCAAACAAGGGCACTGAAGCTTTCTTT
CASSPNKGTEAFF
>once|TRBV9|TRBJ2-5|TRBD1
TGTGCCAGCAGTTGGGGGACAGGGACTTTGGAAGAGACCCAGTACTTC
CASSWGTGTLEETQYF
>.|TRBV5-4|TRBJ1-1|TRBD1
TGTGCCAGCAGCTTGGCAGGGGGCCGTGGCACTGAAGCTTTCTTT
CASSLAGGRGTEAFF
>.|TRBV19|TRBJ1-1|.
TGTGCCAGTAGTATCCGGGGTTTGACTGAAGCTTTCTTT
CASSIRGLTEAFF
>.|TRBV30|TRBJ2-5|.
TGTGCCTGGAGTGTACTTCCCGGGTCCCAAGAGACCCAGTACTTC
CAWSVLPGSQETQYF
>.|TRBV10-3|TRBJ1-2|.
TGTGCCATCAGTGAGCCAAACAGGGTGAGTCACTATGGCTACACCTTC
CAISEPNRVSHYGYTF
>.|TRBV4-1|TRBJ2-7|.
TGCGCCAGCAAACCAAGTCAATACGGGAGCTACGAGCAGTACTTC
CASKPSQYGSYEQYF
>.|TRBV5-1|TRBJ2-7|.
TGCGCCAGCAGCGAGGGGGGGGAAGGTTACGAGCAGTACTTC
CASSEGGEGYEQYF
>few|TRBV6-5|TRBJ1-1|.
TGTGCCAGCAGTTACTTCTCGAACACTGAAGCTTTCTTT
CASSYFSNTEAFF
>.|TRBV18|TRBJ2-7|TRBD1
TGTGCCAGCTCACCACCGGAGACAGGGGGATTCGAGCAGTACTTC
CASSPPETGGFEQYF
>.|TRBV6-5|TRBJ2-5|TRBD2
TGTGCCGCGGGACTAGCCCAAGAGACCCAGTACTTC
CAAGLAQETQYF
>.|TRBV5-1|TRBJ2-3|.
TGCGCCAGCAGCTTGGTCCCGGGGACTCCCCTCGGAGATACGCAGTATTTT
CASSLVPGTPLGDTQYF
>.|TRBV30|TRBJ1-1|TRBD1
TGTGCCTGGAGTGTACGGGGACAGGGGGTCGGGAACACTGAAGCTTTCTTT
CAWSVRGQGVGNTEAFF
>.|TRBV5-1|TRBJ1-4|.
TGCGCCAGCAGCCCGGGGATAGGGAAGAAACTGTTTTTT
CASSPGIGKKLFF
>.|TRBV4-3|TRBJ2-3|.
TGCGCCAGCAGCCACGTCGGGAGCACAGATACGCAGTATTTT
CASSHVGSTDTQYF
>.|TRBV6-5|TRBJ2-5|TRBD2
TGTGCCAGCAGTTACACCCAGGCGGGGGGGGAGACCCAGTACTTC
CASSYTQAGGETQYF
>.|TRBV2|TRBJ1-1|.
TGTGCCAGCTGTCCGAGGGAGAACACTGAAGCTTTCTTT
CASCPRENTEAFF
>.|TRBV5-6|TRBJ2-7|TRBD1
TGTGCCAGCAGCGCGACAGGGTCTCCCTACGAGCAGTACTTC
CASSATGSPYEQYF
>.|TRBV9|TRBJ2-3|TRBD2
TGTGCCAGCAGCGTAGGTACTAGCGGGGGGGCAGTGGATACGCAGTATTTT
CASSVGTSGGAVDTQYF
>.|TRBV29-1|TRBJ1-1|TRBD1
TGCAGCGTACTTCGGACAGGGGGCAGGAACACTGAAGCTTTCTTT
CSVLRTGGRNTEAFF
>.|TRBV5-1|TRBJ2-5|TRBD1
TGCGCCAGCAGCTTGGCCGGGACAGGGGGCCAAGAGACCCAGTACTTC
CASSLAGTGGQETQYF
>.|TRBV5-1|TRBJ2-5|.
TGCGCCAGCAGCCCCGGGACTCCCCGGGAGACCCAGTACTTC
CASSPGTPRETQYF
>few|TRBV6-1|TRBJ1-2|.
TGTGCCAGCAGTGAGGGGGGCGTCTATGGCTACACCTTC
CASSEGGVYGYTF
>few|TRBV5-4|TRBJ1-1|.
TGTGCCAGCAGTTCGAGGGGCCCGAACACTGAAGCTTTCTTT
CASSSRGPNTEAFF
>.|TRBV2|TRBJ2-5|.
TGTGCCAGCAGGACCCCTCAAGAGACCCAGTACTTC
CASRTPQETQYF
>.|TRBV7-6|TRBJ1-5|.
TGTGCCAGCAGCTCTCACCCCAGGGAGGAGGGACAGCCCCAGCATTTT
CASSSHPREEGQPQHF
>.|TRBV4-3|TRBJ2-3|TRBD2
TGCGCCAGCAGCCGTAGACTAGCGGGGGATAGCACAGATACGCAGTATTTT
CASSRRLAGDSTDTQYF
>.|TRBV2|TRBJ1-5|.
TGTGCCAGCAGTGAACGGGGGTTTGAGCCCCAGCATTTT
CASSERGFEPQHF
>.|TRBV6-6|TRBJ2-7|.
TGTGCCAGCAGTTACGACAGCGGAGCAATCTACGAGCAGTACTTC
CASSYDSGAIYEQYF
>.|TRBV19|TRBJ1-6|.
TGTGCCAGTAGCCGAGGGCCCCGTGATTCACCCCTCCACTTT
CASSRGPRDSPLHF
>.|TRBV7-9|TRBJ2-5|.
TGTGCCAGCAGCTTAGCGGGGGGCTCTGAAGAGACCCAGTACTTC
CASSLAGGSEETQYF
>.|TRBV5-1|TRBJ1-3|.
TGCGCCAGCAGCCTGGCGGGGGTAGGCGGAAACACCATATATTTT
CASSLAGVGGNTIYF
>.|TRBV7-2|TRBJ1-1|.
TGTGCCAGCAGCTTAGTGGGGGCTGAAGCTTTCTTT
CASSLVGAEAFF
>.|TRBV27|TRBJ1-1|TRBD1
TGTGCCAGCAGTTTATCGAAGCAGGGGGCTAGTTGGACTGAAGCTTTCTTT
CASSLSKQGASWTEAFF
>.|TRBV6-5|TRBJ1-4|TRBD1
TGTGCCAGCAGTTTGGACAGGTCGGCCGAAAAACTGTTTTTT
CASSLDRSAEKLFF
>.|TRBV11-2|TRBJ1-1|.
TGTGCCAGCAGCCGGGACCCGAACACTGAAGCTTTCTTT
CASSRDPNTEAFF
>.|TRBV30|TRBJ2-3|TRBD1
TGTGCCTGGAATTCCCGAGGGGGCGCCACAGATACGCAGTATTTT
CAWNSRGGATDTQYF
>.|TRBV6-6|TRBJ1-1|.
TGTGCCAGCATGTCCTCACTCGGAGCTTTCTTT
CASMSSLGAFF
>.|TRBV11-2|TRBJ1-1|TRBD1
TGTGCCAGCAAAAGACAGGGGGCAGGGGGGGCTGAAGCTTTCTTT
CASKRQGAGGAEAFF
>.|TRBV9|TRBJ2-7|.
TGTGCCAGCAGCGTAGTAGCCGGGAGCGAGCAGTACTTC
CASSVVAGSEQYF
>.|TRBV19|TRBJ1-1|.
TGTGCCAGTAGTATCGGCAGGGTCGACACTGAAGCTTTCTTT
CASSIGRVDTEAFF